This T cell receptor beta chain was profiled in a study of regulatory T cells in long-lasting Graves disease. The wider study: Antithyroid drug use was under 3 months in newly diagnosed Graves' patients. Overall study results and limits: TCR diversity was lower in persistent Graves' patients than in newly diagnosed ones.

Arm-PCR of CDR3 regions with iRepertoire HTBI primers generated TCR beta libraries. TCRdb independently ran MiXCR on the multiplex PCR reads; one entry per CDR3 protein. The data contain approximately 270,000 distinct CDR3 sequences, 18% of them seen just once; the ten biggest clones take up 13% to 15%. Time point described: newly diagnosed GD, antithyroid drugs for less than 3 months. Scientists built the TCR library using RNA that was extracted from PBMCs. J gave up 5 bases and V 3 bases, and 17 bases lay outside the gene matches. Germline-derived CDR1 and CDR2 are MNHEY and SVGEGT. The CDR3 spans 19 residues. In this sample, this clonotype turned up many times. The antigen is unknown. This sample was also put to use in a study of T cells in Graves' hyperthyroidism and ophthalmopathy. As that report states: The study left out patients who had uncontrolled infection, other autoimmune disease, pregnancy or lactation.

V and J are TRBV6-2 or TRBV6-3 and TRBJ2-5, with TRBD2 matching 11 bases. This sample comprised peripheral blood mononuclear cells (PBMCs), obtained at new diagnosis, from a patient treated with antithyroid drugs. The sequence came from a young woman with Graves disease. CDR3 in DNA: TGTGCCAGCAGTTATCTAACGACTGGAGGTAGCGGGGGGGTGGAGACCCAGTACTTC. Protein sequence: CASSYLTTGGSGGVETQYF.